Below, 19 T cell receptor beta chains from the same sample are listed, as sequenced in a study of blood T cell repertoires in COVID-19. Data came from immunoSEQ multiplex PCR; TCRdb stores just in-frame clones and leaves some out. The sample lists under 300,000 clones, approximately 86% occurring once. Sequenced input: PBMCs or T cells enriched from blood (not recorded which). Receptor source: a woman aged 30 to 39 with acute COVID-19.

V is TRBV28 and J is TRBJ2-3, with 9 bases fitting TRBD2. The V gene end was trimmed by 3 bases and the J gene end by 6 bases; junction bases not matched to a gene: 7. CDR1 is MDHEN and CDR2 is SYDVKM in the germline V gene. The CDR3 is 15 amino acids. The CDR3 loop reads CASSLVASGVDTQYF. Written as DNA, the CDR3 is TGTGCCAGCAGTTTGGTGGCTAGCGGGGTGGATACGCAGTATTTT.

This chain joins TRBV19 and TRBJ2-3; 13 bases are a match to TRBD2. V dropped 3 bases and J dropped 1; count of bases not matched to a gene: 1. Germline V gives CDR1 LNHDA, CDR2 SQIVND (reference sequence). The CDR3 extends over 16 amino acids. The CDR3 region has the DNA TGTGCCAGTAGTATCGGACTAGCGGGGGGCACAGATACGCAGTATTTT. Translation: CASSIGLAGGTDTQYF.

CDR3 in amino acids: CASSIDRYYGYTF. The CDR3 nucleotides read TGTGCCAGTAGTATTGACAGATACTATGGCTACACCTTC. The chain couples TRBV19 to TRBJ1-2, with D maybe TRBD1 (5 bases). The CDR3 consists of 13 residues. Trimming pared 3 bases from V and 3 bases from J, leaving 8 bases between. The V gene's germline CDR1 is LNHDA and CDR2 SQIVND (reference sequence).

J is TRBJ2-2 and V is TRBV2; 11 nucleotides agree with TRBD2. The CDR3 has 17 amino acids. The germline V gene has CDR1 SNHLY and CDR2 FYNNEI. V lost 7 bases and J lost 0; bases outside the gene matches: 7. CDR3: CASIPTSGAPNTGELFF. CDR3 in DNA: TGTGCCAGCATCCCGACTAGCGGGGCTCCGAACACCGGGGAGCTGTTTTTT.

V gene TRBV27 combines with J gene TRBJ2-7, with TRBD2 as a possible D gene (6 bases). The germline V gene has CDR1 MNHEY and CDR2 SMNVEV (reference sequence). CDR3 length equals 14 residues. The V end lost 4 bases, the J end lost 5 bases, and 15 bases lay between the germline ends. The CDR3 sequence: CASSYSGVRNEQYF. CDR3 in DNA: TGTGCCAGCAGTTACTCGGGAGTTCGTAACGAGCAGTACTTC.

The chain recombines TRBV2 with TRBJ1-1, with a tentative D call TRBD1 (5 bases). Germline CDR1 SNHLY, CDR2 FYNNEI. The CDR3 is made up of 13 amino acids. Trimming removed 5 bases at V and 3 bases at J, with 10 bases between. In nucleotides, the CDR3 is TGTGCCAGCAGTAGCGACAGAGACACTGAAGCTTTCTTT. As protein: CASSSDRDTEAFF.

This clone was counted a few times. This chain connects TRBV10-3 to TRBJ2-1; tentative D call: TRBD2 (7 bases). The CDR3 length is 15 residues. Trimming removed 7 bases at V and 2 bases at J, with 15 bases between. Germline loops: CDR1 ENHRY, CDR2 SYGVKD. CDR3 protein: CAIMSAGAPYNEQFF. As DNA, the CDR3 is TGTGCCATCATGTCGGCGGGGGCCCCCTACAATGAGCAGTTCTTC.

The chain uses TRBV5-1 and TRBJ2-3; 11 nucleotides agree with TRBD2. The CDR3 totals 15 residues. The V gene end was trimmed by 4 bases and the J gene end by 2 bases; junction bases not matched to a gene: 3. Germline V gives CDR1 SGHRS, CDR2 YFSETQ. CDR3 region: CASSTSGGDTDTQYF. The CDR3 DNA reads as TGCGCCAGCAGCACTAGCGGGGGTGACACAGATACGCAGTATTTT.

V and J are TRBV12-3 or TRBV12-4 and TRBJ2-5; D call uncertain. There are 12 residues in the CDR3. Trimming shortened V by 7 bases and J by 0 bases, and 6 bases separated the two germline ends. CDR3 DNA sequence: TGTGCCAGCACCGTGTACCAAGAGACCCAGTACTTC. It codes for CASTVYQETQYF.

The V gene is TRBV12-3 or TRBV12-4, the J gene TRBJ1-1; tentatively, D is TRBD1 (5 bases). The CDR3 spans 13 residues. Trimming stripped 5 bases from V and 4 bases from J, with 11 bases between. This chain's CDR3 is CASSVSTGTEAFF. The CDR3 DNA reads as TGTGCCAGCAGTGTGTCAACAGGCACTGAAGCTTTCTTT.

The V gene is TRBV5-8, the J gene TRBJ2-1; D possibly corresponds to TRBD1 (6 bases). V was clipped by 2 bases and J by 1 base, with 13 bases between them. The CDR3 is 16 amino acids. Germline V gene sequence: CDR1 SGHTS, CDR2 YDEGEE. CDR3: CASSFFQGPSYNEQFF. The CDR3 nucleotides read TGTGCCAGCAGCTTTTTTCAGGGGCCTTCCTACAATGAGCAGTTCTTC.

The chain carries TRBV7-2 and TRBJ2-4; 8 nucleotides agree with TRBD2. In germline, CDR1 is SGHTA, CDR2 FQGNSA. J gave up 7 bases and V 1 base, and 6 bases lay outside the gene matches. The CDR3 is 15 amino acids. CDR3 DNA: TGTGCCAGCAGCTTAGACGGGGGGGCCGGCAACATTCAGTACTTC. This codes for CASSLDGGAGNIQYF.

Comment on this clone: Within the sample, other DNA sequences also encode this same CDR3. This chain uses TRBV7-2 with TRBJ1-2; 7 nucleotides align to TRBD1. Trimming cost V 5 bases and J 2 bases; bases outside gene matches: 8. From germline, CDR1 is SGHTA and CDR2 FQGNSA. The CDR3 is 15 residues long. The CDR3 DNA sequence: TGTGCCAGCAGCCTTCGGACAGGAGGGAACTATGGCTACACCTTC. It codes for CASSLRTGGNYGYTF.

The chain employs TRBV6-5 and TRBJ1-2; D perhaps matches TRBD1 (5 bases). The V gene's germline CDR1 is MNHEY and CDR2 SVGAGI. Trimming cost V 7 bases and J 8 bases, with 17 bases left between them. The CDR3 length is 13 residues. CDR3 protein: CASNRFGGGGYTF. The CDR3 region has the DNA TGTGCCAGCAATCGGTTCGGGGGGGGAGGCTACACCTTC.

The chain links TRBV27 to TRBJ2-3, with 7 positions matching TRBD1. CDR1 is MNHEY and CDR2 is SMNVEV in the germline V gene (reference sequence). The CDR3 totals 15 residues. J was trimmed by 6 bases and V by 5 bases; bases with no gene match: 11. The DNA for the CDR3 is TGTGCCAGCAGTGACTACAGGGGACGGATGGATACGCAGTATTTT. Protein sequence: CASSDYRGRMDTQYF.

The J gene is TRBJ1-3, the V gene TRBV28, with D possibly TRBD1 on 5 matching bases. Germline V gives CDR1 MDHEN, CDR2 SYDVKM. The CDR3 is 14 amino acids. The germline V and J ends were trimmed by 7 bases and 1 base, with 11 bases remaining between them. In DNA, the CDR3 is TGTGCCAGCAACAAGCAGGGATCTGGAAACACCATATATTTT. As protein: CASNKQGSGNTIYF.

The chain combines TRBV5-1 with TRBJ1-4, with 9 bases fitting TRBD1. Germline CDR1 is SGHRS and CDR2 is YFSETQ. The V gene end was trimmed by 4 bases and the J gene end by 7 bases; junction bases not matched to a gene: 5. The length of the CDR3 is 14 residues. The CDR3 loop reads CASSRTGDGEKLFF. The CDR3 DNA sequence: TGCGCCAGCAGCCGGACAGGGGATGGTGAAAAACTGTTTTTT.

This clone was found once. The rearrangement joins TRBV6-2 or TRBV6-3 to TRBJ2-5; 8 bases line up with TRBD2. Germline lookup yields CDR1 MNHEY and CDR2 SVGEGT. This CDR3 spans 15 amino acids. V was pared by 3 bases and J by 4 bases, with 7 bases of the junction left unmatched. CDR3 coding DNA: TGTGCCAGCAGTTATCGAGCGGGAGCGGGAGAGACCCAGTACTTC. It yields the protein CASSYRAGAGETQYF.

The genes are TRBV5-1 and TRBJ2-4, with D tentatively TRBD2 (5 bases). CDR3 length: 14 amino acids. Germline assignment: CDR1 SGHRS and CDR2 YFSETQ. Deletions cut 5 bases from V and 6 bases from J, with 15 bases between. The CDR3 DNA follows: TGCGCCAGCAGGCAGCCGGGGATCGGAAACATTCAGTACTTC. It encodes CASRQPGIGNIQYF.